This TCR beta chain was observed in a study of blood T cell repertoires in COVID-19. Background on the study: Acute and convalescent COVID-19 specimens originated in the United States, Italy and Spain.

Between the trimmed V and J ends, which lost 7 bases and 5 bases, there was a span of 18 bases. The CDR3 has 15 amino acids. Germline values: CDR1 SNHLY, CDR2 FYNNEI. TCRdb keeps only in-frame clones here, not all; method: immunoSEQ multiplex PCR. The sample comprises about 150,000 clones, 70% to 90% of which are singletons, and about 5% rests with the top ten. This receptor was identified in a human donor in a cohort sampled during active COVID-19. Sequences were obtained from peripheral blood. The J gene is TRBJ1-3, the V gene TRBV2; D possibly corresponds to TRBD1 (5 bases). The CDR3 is CASTPPGRVRNTIYF. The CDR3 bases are TGTGCCAGCACCCCCCCGGGCAGGGTACGAAACACCATATATTTT.